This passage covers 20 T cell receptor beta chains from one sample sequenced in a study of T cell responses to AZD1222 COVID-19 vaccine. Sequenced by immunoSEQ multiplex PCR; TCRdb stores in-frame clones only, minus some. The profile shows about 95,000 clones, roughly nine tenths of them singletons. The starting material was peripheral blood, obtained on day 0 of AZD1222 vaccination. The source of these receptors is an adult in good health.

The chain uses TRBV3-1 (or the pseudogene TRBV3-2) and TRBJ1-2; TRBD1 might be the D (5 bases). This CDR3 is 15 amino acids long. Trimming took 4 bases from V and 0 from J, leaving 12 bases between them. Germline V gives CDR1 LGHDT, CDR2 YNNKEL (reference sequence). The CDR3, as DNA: TGTGCCAGCAGCCCTCAGGGCCTAGCTAACTATGGCTACACCTTC. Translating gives CASSPQGLANYGYTF.

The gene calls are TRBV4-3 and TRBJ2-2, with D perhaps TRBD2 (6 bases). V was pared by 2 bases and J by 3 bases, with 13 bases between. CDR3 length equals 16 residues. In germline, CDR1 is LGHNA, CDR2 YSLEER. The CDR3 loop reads CASSQTLGGYTGELFF. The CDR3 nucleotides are TGCGCCAGCAGCCAAACCCTCGGGGGTTACACCGGGGAGCTGTTTTTT.

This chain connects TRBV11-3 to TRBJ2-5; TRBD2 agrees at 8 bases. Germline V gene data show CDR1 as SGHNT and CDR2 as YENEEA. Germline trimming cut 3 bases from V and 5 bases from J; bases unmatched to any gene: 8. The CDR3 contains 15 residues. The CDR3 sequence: CASSLAGGRSETQYF. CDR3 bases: TGTGCCAGCAGCTTGGCGGGGGGTCGTTCGGAGACCCAGTACTTC.

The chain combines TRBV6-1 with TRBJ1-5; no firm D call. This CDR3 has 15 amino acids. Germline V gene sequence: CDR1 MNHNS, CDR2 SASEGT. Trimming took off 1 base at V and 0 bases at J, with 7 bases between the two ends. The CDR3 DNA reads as TGTGCCAGCAGTGAAGTGGCAGGTAGCAATCAGCCCCAGCATTTT. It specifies CASSEVAGSNQPQHF.

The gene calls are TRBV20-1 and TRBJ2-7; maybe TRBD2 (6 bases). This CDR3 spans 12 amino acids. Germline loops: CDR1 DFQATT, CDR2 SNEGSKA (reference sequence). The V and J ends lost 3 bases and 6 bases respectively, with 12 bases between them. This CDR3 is CSASSRTIEQYF. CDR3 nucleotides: TGCAGTGCTAGTTCCAGGACTATCGAGCAGTACTTC.

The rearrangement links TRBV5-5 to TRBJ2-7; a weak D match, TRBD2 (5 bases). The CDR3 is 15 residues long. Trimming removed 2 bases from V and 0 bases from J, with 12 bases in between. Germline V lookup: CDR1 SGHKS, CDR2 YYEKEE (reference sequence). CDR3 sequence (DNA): TGTGCCAGCAGCTTTCTGTCTGGGAGCTCCTACGAGCAGTACTTC. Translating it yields CASSFLSGSSYEQYF.

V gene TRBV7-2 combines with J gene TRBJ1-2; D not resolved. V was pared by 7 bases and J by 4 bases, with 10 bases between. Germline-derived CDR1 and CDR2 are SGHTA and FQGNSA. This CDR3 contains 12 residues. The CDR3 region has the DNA TGTGCCAGCACCTTGAATTTCTATGGCTACACCTTC. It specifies CASTLNFYGYTF.

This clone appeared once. This CDR3 reads CASSLALRGVSEAFF. The CDR3 DNA reads as TGTGCCAGCAGCTTAGCTTTAAGGGGAGTCTCTGAAGCTTTCTTT. This chain joins TRBV7-9 and TRBJ1-1; D possibly corresponds to TRBD1 (5 bases). Per germline, CDR1 SEHNR and CDR2 FQNEAQ (reference sequence). Trimming cost V 0 bases and J 6 bases, with 14 bases left between them. The CDR3 sequence is 15 residues long.

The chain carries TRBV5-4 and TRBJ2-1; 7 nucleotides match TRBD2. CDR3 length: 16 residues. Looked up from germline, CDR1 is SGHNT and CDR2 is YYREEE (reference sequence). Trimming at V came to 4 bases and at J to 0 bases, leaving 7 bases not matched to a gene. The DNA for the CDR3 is TGTGCCAGCAGCCGGGGAGCGGGGAACTCCTACAATGAGCAGTTCTTC. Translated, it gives CASSRGAGNSYNEQFF.

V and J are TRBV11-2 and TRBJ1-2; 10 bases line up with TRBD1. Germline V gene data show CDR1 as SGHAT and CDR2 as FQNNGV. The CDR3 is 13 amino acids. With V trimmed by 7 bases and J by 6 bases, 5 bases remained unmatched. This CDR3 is CASTRDRGDGYTF. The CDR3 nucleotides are TGTGCCAGCACCCGGGACAGGGGTGATGGCTACACCTTC.

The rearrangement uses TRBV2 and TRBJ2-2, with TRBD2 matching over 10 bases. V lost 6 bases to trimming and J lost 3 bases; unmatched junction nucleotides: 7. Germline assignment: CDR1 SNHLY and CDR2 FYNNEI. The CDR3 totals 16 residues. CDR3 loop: CASSVSGGTYTGELFF. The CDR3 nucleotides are TGTGCCAGCAGCGTTAGCGGGGGGACCTACACCGGGGAGCTGTTTTTT.

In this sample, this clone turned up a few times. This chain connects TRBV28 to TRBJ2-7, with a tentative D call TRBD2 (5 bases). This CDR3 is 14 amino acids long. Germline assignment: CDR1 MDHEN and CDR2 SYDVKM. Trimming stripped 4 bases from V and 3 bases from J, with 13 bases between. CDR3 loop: CASSSGLIDYEQYF. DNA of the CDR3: TGTGCCAGCAGTTCCGGACTTATTGACTACGAGCAGTACTTC.

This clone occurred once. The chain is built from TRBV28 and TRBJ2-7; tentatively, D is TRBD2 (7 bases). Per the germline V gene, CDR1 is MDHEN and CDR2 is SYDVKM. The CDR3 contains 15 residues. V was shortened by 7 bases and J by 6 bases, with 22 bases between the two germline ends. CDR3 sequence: CASTARQGGGGEQYF. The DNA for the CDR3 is TGTGCCAGCACCGCCAGACAAGGGGGAGGGGGCGAGCAGTACTTC.

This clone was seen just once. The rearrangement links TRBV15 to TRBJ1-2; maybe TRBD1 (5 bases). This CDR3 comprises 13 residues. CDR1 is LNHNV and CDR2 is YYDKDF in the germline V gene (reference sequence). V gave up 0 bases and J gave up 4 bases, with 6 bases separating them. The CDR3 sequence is CATSREQGYGYTF. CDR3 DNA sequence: TGTGCCACCAGCAGAGAGCAGGGCTATGGCTACACCTTC.

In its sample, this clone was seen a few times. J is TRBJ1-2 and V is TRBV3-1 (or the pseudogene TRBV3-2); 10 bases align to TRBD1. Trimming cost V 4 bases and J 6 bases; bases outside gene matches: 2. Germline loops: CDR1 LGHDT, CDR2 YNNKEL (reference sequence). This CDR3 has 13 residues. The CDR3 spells CASSPTGGNGYTF. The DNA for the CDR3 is TGTGCCAGCAGCCCGACAGGGGGCAATGGCTACACCTTC.

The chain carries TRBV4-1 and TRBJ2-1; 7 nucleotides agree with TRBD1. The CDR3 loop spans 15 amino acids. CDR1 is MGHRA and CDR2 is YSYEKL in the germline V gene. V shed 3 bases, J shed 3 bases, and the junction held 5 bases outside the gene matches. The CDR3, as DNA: TGCGCCAGCAGCCATCGACAGGGTTTCTACAATGAGCAGTTCTTC. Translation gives CASSHRQGFYNEQFF.

The CDR3 DNA reads as TGTGCCAGCAGCCAATCGGACAGGCGAGCCACAGATACGCAGTATTTT. It specifies CASSQSDRRATDTQYF. The V and J genes are TRBV3-1 (or the pseudogene TRBV3-2) and TRBJ2-3, with 7 bases aligning to TRBD1. The CDR3 runs to 16 residues. CDR1 and CDR2 from the germline V gene are LGHDT and YNNKEL (reference sequence). With V trimmed by 2 bases and J by 2 bases, 7 bases remained unmatched.

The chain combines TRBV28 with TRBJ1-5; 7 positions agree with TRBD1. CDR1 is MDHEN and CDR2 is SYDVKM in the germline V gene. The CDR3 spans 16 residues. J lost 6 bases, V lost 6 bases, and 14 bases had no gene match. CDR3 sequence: CASSALQGLLGQPQHF. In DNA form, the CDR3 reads TGTGCCAGCAGCGCATTACAGGGGTTGTTGGGTCAGCCCCAGCATTTT. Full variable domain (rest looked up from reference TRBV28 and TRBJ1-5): DVKVTQSSRYLVKRTGEKVFLECVQDMDHENMFWYRQDPGLGLRLIYFSYDVKMKEKGDIPEGYSVSREKKERFSLILESASTNQTSMYLCASSALQGLLGQPQHFGDGTRLSIL.

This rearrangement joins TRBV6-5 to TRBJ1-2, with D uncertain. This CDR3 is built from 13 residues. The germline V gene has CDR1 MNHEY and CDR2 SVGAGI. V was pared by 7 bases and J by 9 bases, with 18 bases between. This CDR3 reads CASTSDGGVSYTF. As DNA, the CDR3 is TGTGCCAGCACCTCCGACGGTGGAGTGAGCTACACCTTC.

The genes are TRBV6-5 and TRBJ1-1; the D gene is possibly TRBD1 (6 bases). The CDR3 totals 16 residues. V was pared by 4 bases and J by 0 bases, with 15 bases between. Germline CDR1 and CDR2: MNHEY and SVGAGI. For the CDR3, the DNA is TGTGCCAGCAGTTTTGGGGGGGCAGGGGTGAACACTGAAGCTTTCTTT. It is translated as CASSFGGAGVNTEAFF.